The 27 T cell receptor beta chains reported below all come from one sample, sequenced in a study of PD-L1 blockade in urothelial cancer. Method: immunoSEQ multiplex PCR; TCRdb's copy keeps in-frame clones and lacks some. The sample carries more than 40,000 clones, more than 75% recorded once. Material: PBMCs, obtained around atezolizumab (anti-PD-L1) treatment. Every receptor here comes from an older woman with urothelial cancer.

The V gene is TRBV14, the J gene TRBJ2-2; TRBD2 is a possible D gene (6 bases). Germline CDR1 SGHDN, CDR2 FVKESK. This CDR3 contains 18 residues. The ends were cut back, 0 bases at V and 0 bases at J, with 14 bases in the middle. In DNA form, the CDR3 reads TGTGCCAGCAGCCAAGATCATGCGGGACTCGCGAACACCGGGGAGCTGTTTTTT. Translated, it gives CASSQDHAGLANTGELFF.

This chain connects TRBV10-1 to TRBJ2-6; 9 nucleotides line up with TRBD1. The length of the CDR3 is 23 residues. Germline CDR1 WNHNN, CDR2 SYGVQD (reference sequence). The ends lost 7 bases at V and 2 bases at J; junction bases unmatched: 27. The CDR3 reads CASTYLVSGDRDTFGPGANVLTF. The DNA for the CDR3 is TGCGCCAGCACCTACCTTGTCTCCGGGGACAGGGACACCTTCGGGCCTGGGGCCAACGTCCTGACTTTC.

The chain joins TRBV19 to TRBJ2-1, with a tentative D call TRBD2 (5 bases). CDR3 length: 15 amino acids. V lost 8 bases to trimming and J lost 6 bases, with 20 bases between them. CDR1 LNHDA and CDR2 SQIVND come from the germline V gene (reference sequence). CDR3 in DNA: TGTGCCAGTCGCCCCGCTTATGAGAGGGCCAATGAGCAGTTCTTC. Translating gives CASRPAYERANEQFF.

This clone was counted a few times. The chain uses TRBV25-1 and TRBJ1-3, with no clear D. This CDR3 has 13 residues. Germline V gene data show CDR1 as MGHDK and CDR2 as SYGVNS. Between the trimmed V and J ends, which lost 3 bases and 2 bases, there was a span of 5 bases. The CDR3: CASSEAAGNTIYF. For the CDR3, the DNA is TGTGCCAGCAGTGAGGCAGCTGGAAACACCATATATTTT. Full variable domain (rest looked up from reference TRBV25-1 and TRBJ1-3): EADIYQTPRYLVIGTGKKITLECSQTMGHDKMYWYQQDPGMELHLIHYSYGVNSTEKGDLSSESTVSRIRTEHFPLTLESARPSHTSQYLCASSEAAGNTIYFGEGSWLTVV.

The chain joins TRBV5-1 to TRBJ2-5, with TRBD2 matching 9 bases. The length of the CDR3 is 15 residues. Germline lookup yields CDR1 SGHRS and CDR2 YFSETQ. V lost 2 bases and J lost 4; bases outside the gene matches: 6. The CDR3 DNA follows: TGCGCCAGCAGCTTTGGAGCGGGGGGCGGAGAGACCCAGTACTTC. This encodes CASSFGAGGGETQYF.

In DNA form, the CDR3 reads TGCGCCAGCAGCCAAGAAAGGGGGCGAGGAAACACCATATATTTT. Protein product: CASSQERGRGNTIYF. The rearrangement joins TRBV4-3 to TRBJ1-3, with TRBD1 identical over 7 bases. Germline values: CDR1 LGHNA, CDR2 YSLEER. The CDR3 spans 15 residues. The V segment lost 0 bases and the J segment 4 bases; nucleotides outside the gene matches: 3.

The V gene is TRBV28, the J gene TRBJ1-1; tentatively, D is TRBD1 (6 bases). Trimming removed 4 bases from V and 6 bases from J, with 27 bases in between. The CDR3 totals 18 residues. Germline-derived CDR1 and CDR2 are MDHEN and SYDVKM. The CDR3 loop reads CASSSPRPGALLGAEAFF. CDR3 nucleotides: TGTGCCAGCAGTTCTCCGAGACCAGGGGCCCTGCTGGGCGCTGAAGCTTTCTTT.

This sequence joins TRBV7-3 and TRBJ2-5; a weak D match, TRBD2 (6 bases). Looked up from germline, CDR1 is SGHTA and CDR2 is FQGTGA. The CDR3 extends over 15 amino acids. The ends were cut back, 5 bases at V and 3 bases at J, with 16 bases in the middle. The CDR3 DNA reads TGTGCCAGCAGCGTCTCGGGACTGACGAAAGAGACCCAGTACTTC. Its translation is CASSVSGLTKETQYF.

The genes are TRBV19 and TRBJ2-5, with 11 bases identical to TRBD2. Germline CDR1 LNHDA, CDR2 SQIVND (reference sequence). The J segment lost 1 base and the V segment lost 5 bases, leaving 9 bases of the junction unmatched. The CDR3 has 17 residues. The CDR3 DNA is TGTGCCAGTAGTCCGGGCGGCCTAGCGGGGGGCCAAGAGACCCAGTACTTC. Its translation: CASSPGGLAGGQETQYF.

The CDR3 region is CASSPSGDTDTQYF. CDR3 nucleotides: TGTGCCAGCTCACCTAGCGGGGACACAGATACGCAGTATTTT. The J gene is TRBJ2-3, the V gene TRBV18; 8 nucleotides line up with TRBD2. The CDR3 totals 14 residues. The V gene end was trimmed by 3 bases and the J gene end by 2 bases; junction bases not matched to a gene: 1. Germline CDR1 reads KGHSH; CDR2 reads LQKENI.

This clone was seen only a few times. The V and J genes are TRBV7-9 and TRBJ2-1; 8 bases align to TRBD1. Germline lookup yields CDR1 SEHNR and CDR2 FQNEAQ (reference sequence). The CDR3 has 17 amino acids. The V segment lost 7 bases and the J segment 4 bases; nucleotides outside the gene matches: 15. The CDR3 sequence is CASTLPLLDRVYNEQFF. The CDR3 nucleotides read TGTGCCAGCACCTTGCCATTATTGGACAGGGTATACAATGAGCAGTTCTTC.

This chain connects TRBV9 to TRBJ1-1; 7 nucleotides align to TRBD1. V trimming: 4 bases; J trimming: 5 bases; junction bases outside the gene matches: 5. Germline V CDR1 and CDR2: SGDLS, YYNGEE. The length of the CDR3 is 13 residues. CDR3 region: CASSSQGRTEAFF. The CDR3 region has the DNA TGTGCCAGCAGCTCACAGGGGCGGACTGAAGCTTTCTTT.

This clone came up a few times. This chain links TRBV4-2 with TRBJ1-4, with D hard to call. The CDR3 is made up of 14 amino acids. Germline V gene sequence: CDR1 LGHNA, CDR2 YNFKEQ. Trimming stripped 4 bases from V and 8 bases from J, with 14 bases between. The CDR3 DNA reads TGTGCCAGCAGCCCAAGACGGAGAGCGGAAAAACTGTTTTTT. As protein: CASSPRRRAEKLFF.

This chain connects TRBV6-1 to TRBJ1-5; a possible D gene is TRBD1 (5 bases). This CDR3 contains 15 residues. V was clipped by 2 bases and J by 2 bases, with 10 bases between them. CDR1 MNHNS and CDR2 SASEGT come from the germline V gene. The CDR3: CASSETGSGNQPQHF. The CDR3 nucleotides read TGTGCCAGCAGTGAAACAGGTTCGGGCAATCAGCCCCAGCATTTT.

This clone was seen a handful of times. The germline gene is not matched at one end of the junction; a read error may be the cause. This chain links TRBV29-1 with TRBJ1-1; 9 bases are shared with TRBD1. This CDR3 contains 13 residues. The germline gives CDR1 SQVTM, CDR2 ANQGSEA. For the CDR3, the DNA is TGCAGCGTTTCAGAAACAGGGGGCACTCAAGCTTTCTTT. As protein: CSVSETGGTQAFF.

The chain links TRBV5-1 to TRBJ2-1, with 13 nucleotides matching TRBD2. The V gene's germline CDR1 is SGHRS and CDR2 YFSETQ. The V gene end was trimmed by 0 bases and the J gene end by 0 bases; junction bases not matched to a gene: 21. The CDR3 totals 24 residues. The CDR3 loop reads CASSLGSGSLGLAGAGGSYNEQFF. In DNA, the CDR3 is TGCGCCAGCAGCTTGGGCTCAGGGAGCCTCGGACTAGCGGGAGCGGGGGGCTCCTACAATGAGCAGTTCTTC.

This clone was found a few times. The rearrangement uses TRBV9 and TRBJ1-1; TRBD1 matches 8 bases. J was trimmed by 6 bases and V by 2 bases; bases with no gene match: 6. The CDR3 consists of 14 residues. Germline CDR1 is SGDLS and CDR2 is YYNGEE. Here the CDR3 DNA reads TGTGCCAGCAGCGTGACAGGGGATTACGCTGAAGCTTTCTTT. Encoded protein: CASSVTGDYAEAFF. Together with reference TRBV9 and TRBJ1-1, the CDR3 gives the full variable domain: DSGVTQTPKHLITATGQRVTLRCSPRSGDLSVYWYQQSLDQGLQFLIQYYNGEERAKGNILERFSAQQFPDLHSELNLSSLELGDSALYFCASSVTGDYAEAFFGQGTRLTVV.

The rearrangement links TRBV14 to TRBJ2-2; the D gene is possibly TRBD2 (6 bases). Trimming cost V 5 bases and J 0 bases, with 10 bases left between them. Germline V gene sequence: CDR1 SGHDN, CDR2 FVKESK. The CDR3 covers 15 residues. CDR3 coding DNA: TGTGCCAGCAGCTGGAGGGGTCCGAACACCGGGGAGCTGTTTTTT. Translated: CASSWRGPNTGELFF.

This chain uses TRBV7-6 with TRBJ2-5; D unresolved. In germline, CDR1 is SGHVS, CDR2 FNYEAQ. Trimming removed 0 bases from V and 0 bases from J, with 5 bases in between. The CDR3 extends over 14 amino acids. CDR3 nucleotide sequence: TGTGCCAGCAGCTTAGCGTCAGACCAAGAGACCCAGTACTTC. This sequence encodes CASSLASDQETQYF.

J is TRBJ1-1 and V is TRBV20-1; D not resolved. Between the trimmed V and J ends, which lost 0 bases and 8 bases, there was a span of 4 bases. This CDR3 has 10 residues. The germline V gene encodes CDR1 DFQATT and CDR2 SNEGSKA (reference sequence). The CDR3 DNA reads as TGCAGTGCTAGAGATAAAGAAGCTTTCTTT. Its protein is CSARDKEAFF.

The V call is TRBV5-6, the J call TRBJ1-1, with 7 nucleotides matching TRBD1. Unmatched junction bases numbered 8, after V lost 3 bases and J lost 3 bases. This CDR3 spans 15 amino acids. Germline V CDR1 and CDR2: SGHDT, YYEEEE. The CDR3 DNA follows: TGTGCCAGCAGCTGGACAGGAGGGTGGGACACTGAAGCTTTCTTT. The encoded protein is CASSWTGGWDTEAFF.

This chain uses TRBV7-2 with TRBJ2-7; D is perhaps TRBD2 (5 bases). The ends were cut back, 5 bases at V and 2 bases at J, with 13 bases in the middle. Germline assignment: CDR1 SGHTA and CDR2 FQGNSA. This CDR3 spans 14 amino acids. The CDR3 is CASSQRTRTYEQYF. The CDR3 bases are TGTGCCAGCAGCCAACGGACTCGAACCTACGAGCAGTACTTC.

The V call is TRBV5-3, the J call TRBJ1-5, with 7 bases identical to TRBD1. TRBV5-3 is known as an ORF, though its function is uncertain. The CDR3 has 14 amino acids. J gave up 4 bases and V 7 bases, and 8 bases lay outside the gene matches. The CDR3: CARLYRDSNQPQHF. The CDR3, as DNA: TGTGCCAGACTTTACCGGGACAGTAATCAGCCCCAGCATTTT.

J is TRBJ1-5 and V is TRBV6-5, with D hard to call. There are 13 residues in the CDR3. Germline lookup yields CDR1 MNHEY and CDR2 SVGAGI. The V end lost 0 bases, the J end lost 7 bases, and 7 bases lay between the germline ends. CDR3 sequence reads: CASSYSREQPQHF. The CDR3 DNA is TGTGCCAGCAGTTACTCGCGAGAACAGCCCCAGCATTTT.

This chain connects TRBV12-2 to TRBJ2-1; no check of the table's D call, TRBD1, against the DNA was made. TRBV12-2 counts as a pseudogene. This CDR3 is 19 amino acids long. DNA of the CDR3: TGTGCAAGTCGCTTGGTCTACCAGCCACGACAGGGCGTAAGAAATGAGCAGTTCTTC. Protein: CASRLVYQPRQGVRNEQFF.

The chain combines TRBV19 with TRBJ2-2; 8 positions agree with TRBD1. Germline V lookup: CDR1 LNHDA, CDR2 SQIVND (reference sequence). Losses at the gene ends were 2 bases for V and 7 bases for J; bases not matched to a gene: 9. This CDR3 contains 16 residues. The CDR3 sequence is CASSIKGRGLVGELFF. The DNA for the CDR3 is TGTGCCAGTAGTATAAAAGGCAGGGGGCTTGTCGGGGAGCTGTTTTTT.

The J gene is TRBJ1-4, the V gene TRBV5-1, with 7 bases lining up with TRBD1. The germline V gene has CDR1 SGHRS and CDR2 YFSETQ. This CDR3 is built from 14 residues. V was pared by 4 bases and J by 7 bases, with 7 bases of the junction left unmatched. The CDR3 DNA is TGCGCCAGCAGCCAGACAGGGACGGGTGAAAAACTGTTTTTT. Encoded protein: CASSQTGTGEKLFF.